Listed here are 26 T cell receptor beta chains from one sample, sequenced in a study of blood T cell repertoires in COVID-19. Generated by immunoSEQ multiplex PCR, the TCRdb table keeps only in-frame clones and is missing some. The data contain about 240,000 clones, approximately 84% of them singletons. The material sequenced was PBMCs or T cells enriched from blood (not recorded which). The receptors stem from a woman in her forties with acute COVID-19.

The CDR3 here is CATSRGLAGETQYF. CDR3 in DNA: TGTGCCACCAGCAGAGGACTAGCGGGAGAAACCCAGTACTTC. The J gene is TRBJ2-5, the V gene TRBV15; 12 bases agree with TRBD2. Germline values: CDR1 LNHNV, CDR2 YYDKDF (reference sequence). J gave up 8 bases and V 1 base, and 2 bases lay outside the gene matches. This CDR3 contains 14 residues. Based on the CDR3 plus reference TRBV15 and TRBJ2-5, the full variable domain is DAMVIQNPRYQVTQFGKPVTLSCSQTLNHNVMYWYQQKSSQAPKLLFHYYDKDFNNEADTPDNFQSRRPNTSFCFLDIRSPGLGDTAMYLCATSRGLAGETQYFGPGTRLLVL.

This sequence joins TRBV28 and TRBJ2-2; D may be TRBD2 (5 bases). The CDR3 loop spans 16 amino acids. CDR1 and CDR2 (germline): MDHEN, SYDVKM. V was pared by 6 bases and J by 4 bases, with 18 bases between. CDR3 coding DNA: TGTGCCAGCAGCCATGGGGTTTGGGGAGTCACCGGGGAGCTGTTTTTT. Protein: CASSHGVWGVTGELFF.

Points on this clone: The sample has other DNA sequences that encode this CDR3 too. The CDR3 loop reads CASSLGDTGNQPQHF. CDR3 bases: TGTGCCAGCAGCTTAGGGGACACAGGCAATCAGCCCCAGCATTTT. The chain carries TRBV7-9 and TRBJ1-5; D is perhaps TRBD1 (6 bases). The length of the CDR3 is 15 residues. The V and J ends lost 1 base and 2 bases respectively, with 9 bases between them. Germline values: CDR1 SEHNR, CDR2 FQNEAQ (reference sequence).

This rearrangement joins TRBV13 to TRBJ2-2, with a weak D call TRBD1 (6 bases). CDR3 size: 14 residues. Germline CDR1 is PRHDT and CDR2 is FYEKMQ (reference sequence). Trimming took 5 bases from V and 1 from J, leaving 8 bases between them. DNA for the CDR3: TGTGCCAGCAGCAAGGACAGGAACACCGGGGAGCTGTTTTTT. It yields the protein CASSKDRNTGELFF.

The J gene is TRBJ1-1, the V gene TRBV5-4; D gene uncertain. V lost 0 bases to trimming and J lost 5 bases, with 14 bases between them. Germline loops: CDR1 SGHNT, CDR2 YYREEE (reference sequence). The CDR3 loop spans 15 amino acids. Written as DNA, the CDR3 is TGTGCCAGCAGCTTGGGTGCGGGGATAGAGACTGAAGCTTTCTTT. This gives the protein CASSLGAGIETEAFF.

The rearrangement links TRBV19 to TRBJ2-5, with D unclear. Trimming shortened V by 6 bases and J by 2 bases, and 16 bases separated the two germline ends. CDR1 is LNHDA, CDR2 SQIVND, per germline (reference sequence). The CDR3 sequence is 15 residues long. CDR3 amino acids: CASSLLGRNQETQYF. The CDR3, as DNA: TGTGCCAGTAGCCTCCTGGGCAGGAATCAAGAGACCCAGTACTTC.

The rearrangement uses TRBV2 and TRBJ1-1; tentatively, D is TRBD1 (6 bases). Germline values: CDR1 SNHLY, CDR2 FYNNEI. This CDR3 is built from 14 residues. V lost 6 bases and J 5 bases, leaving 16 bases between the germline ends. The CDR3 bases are TGTGCCAGCAGCGGACAGCCACGAGGGACTGAAGCTTTCTTT. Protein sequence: CASSGQPRGTEAFF.

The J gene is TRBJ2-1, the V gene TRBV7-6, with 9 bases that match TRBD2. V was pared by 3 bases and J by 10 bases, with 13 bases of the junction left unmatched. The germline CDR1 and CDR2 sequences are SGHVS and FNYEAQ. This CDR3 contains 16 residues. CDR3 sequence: CASSFVAGVAGMEQFF. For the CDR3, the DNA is TGTGCCAGCAGCTTCGTAGCGGGAGTTGCCGGGATGGAGCAGTTCTTC.

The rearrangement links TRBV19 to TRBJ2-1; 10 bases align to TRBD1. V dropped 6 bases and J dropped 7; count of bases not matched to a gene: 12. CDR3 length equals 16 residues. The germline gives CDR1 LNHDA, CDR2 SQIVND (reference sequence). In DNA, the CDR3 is TGTGCCAGTAGGCCGGATGGGACAGGGGCTTGGAATGAGCAGTTCTTC. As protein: CASRPDGTGAWNEQFF.

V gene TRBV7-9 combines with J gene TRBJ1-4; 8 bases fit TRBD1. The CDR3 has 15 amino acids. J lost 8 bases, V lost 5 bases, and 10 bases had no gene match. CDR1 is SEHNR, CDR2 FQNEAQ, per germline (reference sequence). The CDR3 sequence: CASSRDRGGSEKLFF. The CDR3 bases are TGTGCCAGCAGCCGCGACAGGGGAGGTTCAGAAAAACTGTTTTTT.

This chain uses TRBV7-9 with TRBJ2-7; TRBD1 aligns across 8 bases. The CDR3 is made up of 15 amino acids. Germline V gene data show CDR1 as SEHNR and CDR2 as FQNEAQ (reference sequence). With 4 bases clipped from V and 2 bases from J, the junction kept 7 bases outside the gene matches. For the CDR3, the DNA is TGTGCCAGCAGCTCGAGGACAGGGAGAACCTACGAGCAGTACTTC. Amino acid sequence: CASSSRTGRTYEQYF. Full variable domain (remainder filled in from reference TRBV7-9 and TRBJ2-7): DTGVSQNPRHKITKRGQNVTFRCDPISEHNRLYWYRQTLGQGPEFLTYFQNEAQLEKSRLLSDRFSAERPKGSFSTLEIQRTEQGDSAMYLCASSSRTGRTYEQYFGPGTRLTVT.

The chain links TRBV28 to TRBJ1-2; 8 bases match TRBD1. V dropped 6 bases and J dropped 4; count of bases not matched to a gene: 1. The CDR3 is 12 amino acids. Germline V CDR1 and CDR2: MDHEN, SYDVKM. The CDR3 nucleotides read TGTGCCAGCAGAGGGACAGGCTATGGCTACACCTTC. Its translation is CASRGTGYGYTF.

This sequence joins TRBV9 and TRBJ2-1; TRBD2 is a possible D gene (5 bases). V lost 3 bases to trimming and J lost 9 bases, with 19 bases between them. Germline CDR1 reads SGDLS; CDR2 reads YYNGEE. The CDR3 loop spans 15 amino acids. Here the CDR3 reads CASSEWPVNRGEQFF. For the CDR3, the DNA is TGTGCCAGCAGCGAGTGGCCGGTTAATCGGGGTGAGCAGTTCTTC.

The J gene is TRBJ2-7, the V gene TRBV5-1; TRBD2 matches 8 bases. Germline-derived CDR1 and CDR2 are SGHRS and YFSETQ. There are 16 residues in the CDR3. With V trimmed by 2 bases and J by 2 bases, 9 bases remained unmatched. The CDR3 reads CASSFGAAGEAYEQYF. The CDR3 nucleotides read TGCGCCAGCAGCTTTGGGGCAGCGGGGGAAGCCTACGAGCAGTACTTC. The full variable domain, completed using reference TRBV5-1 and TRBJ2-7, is KAGVTQTPRYLIKTRGQQVTLSCSPISGHRSVSWYQQTPGQGLQFLFEYFSETQRNKGNFPGRFSGRQFSNSRSEMNVSTLELGDSALYLCASSFGAAGEAYEQYFGPGTRLTVT.

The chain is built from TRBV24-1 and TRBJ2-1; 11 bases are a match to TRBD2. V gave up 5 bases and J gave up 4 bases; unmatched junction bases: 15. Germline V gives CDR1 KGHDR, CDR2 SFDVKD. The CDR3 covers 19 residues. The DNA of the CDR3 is TGTGCCACCAGTGGAGGGATACTAGCGGGAGCAGGGATTTACAATGAGCAGTTCTTC. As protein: CATSGGILAGAGIYNEQFF.

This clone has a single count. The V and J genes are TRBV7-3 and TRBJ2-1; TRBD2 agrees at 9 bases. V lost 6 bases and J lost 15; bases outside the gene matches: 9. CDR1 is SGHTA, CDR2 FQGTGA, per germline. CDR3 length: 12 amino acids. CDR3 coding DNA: TGTGCCAGCAGTCAAACTAGCGGGCCTATGTTCTTC. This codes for CASSQTSGPMFF.

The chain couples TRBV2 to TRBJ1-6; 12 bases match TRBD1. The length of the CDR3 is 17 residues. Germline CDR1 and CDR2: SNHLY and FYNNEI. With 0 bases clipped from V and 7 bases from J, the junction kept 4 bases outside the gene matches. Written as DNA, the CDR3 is TGTGCCAGCAGTGAAGCGGGACAGGGGGCGAAAAATTCACCCCTCCACTTT. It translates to CASSEAGQGAKNSPLHF. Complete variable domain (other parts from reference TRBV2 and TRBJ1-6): EPEVTQTPSHQVTQMGQEVILRCVPISNHLYFYWYRQILGQKVEFLVSFYNNEISEKSEIFDDQFSVERPDGSNFTLKIRSTKLEDSAMYFCASSEAGQGAKNSPLHFGNGTRLTVT.

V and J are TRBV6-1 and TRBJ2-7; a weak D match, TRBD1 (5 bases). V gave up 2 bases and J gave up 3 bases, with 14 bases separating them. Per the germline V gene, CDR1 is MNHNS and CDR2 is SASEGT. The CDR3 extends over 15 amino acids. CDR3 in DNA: TGTGCCAGCAGTGAACCAGGGCTGCTTGGCTACGAGCAGTACTTC. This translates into CASSEPGLLGYEQYF.

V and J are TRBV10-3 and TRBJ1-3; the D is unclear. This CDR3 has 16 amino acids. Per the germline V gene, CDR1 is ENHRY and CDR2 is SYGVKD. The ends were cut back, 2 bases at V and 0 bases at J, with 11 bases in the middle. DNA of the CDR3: TGTGCCATCAGTGAGCCGCGGGCCACCTCTGGAAACACCATATATTTT. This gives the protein CAISEPRATSGNTIYF.

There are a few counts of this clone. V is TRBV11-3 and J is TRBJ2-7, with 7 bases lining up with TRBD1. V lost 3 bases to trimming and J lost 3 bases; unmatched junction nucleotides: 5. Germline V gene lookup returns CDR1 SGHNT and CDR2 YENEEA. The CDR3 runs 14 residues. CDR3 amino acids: CASSFAGGNYEQYF. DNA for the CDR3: TGTGCCAGCAGCTTCGCAGGGGGTAACTACGAGCAGTACTTC.

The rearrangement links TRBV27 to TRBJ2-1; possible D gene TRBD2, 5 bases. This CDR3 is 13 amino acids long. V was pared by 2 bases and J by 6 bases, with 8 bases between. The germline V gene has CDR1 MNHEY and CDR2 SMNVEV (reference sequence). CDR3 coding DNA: TGTGCCAGCAGTTTAACGGGGTCCAATGAGCAGTTCTTC. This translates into CASSLTGSNEQFF.

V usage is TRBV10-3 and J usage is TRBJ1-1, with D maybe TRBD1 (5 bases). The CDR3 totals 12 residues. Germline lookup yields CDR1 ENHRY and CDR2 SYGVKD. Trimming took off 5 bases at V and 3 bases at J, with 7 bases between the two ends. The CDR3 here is CAISQGDTEAFF. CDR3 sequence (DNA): TGTGCCATCAGTCAGGGTGACACTGAAGCTTTCTTT.

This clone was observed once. This chain's CDR3 is CASSYSHRDSYEQYF. The CDR3 DNA reads TGTGCCAGCAGTTACTCACACAGGGACTCCTACGAGCAGTACTTC. The chain has TRBV6-5 and TRBJ2-7; D is possibly TRBD1 (6 bases). The CDR3 spans 15 residues. The V gene's germline CDR1 is MNHEY and CDR2 SVGAGI. V lost 0 bases and J 0 bases, leaving 9 bases between the germline ends.

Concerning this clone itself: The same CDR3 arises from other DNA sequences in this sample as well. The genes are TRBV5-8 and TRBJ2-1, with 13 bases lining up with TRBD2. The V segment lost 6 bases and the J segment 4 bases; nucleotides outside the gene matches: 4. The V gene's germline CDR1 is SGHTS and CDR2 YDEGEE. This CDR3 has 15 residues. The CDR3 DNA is TGTGCCAGCAAGGAGGGACTAGCGGGGTACAATGAGCAGTTCTTC. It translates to CASKEGLAGYNEQFF.

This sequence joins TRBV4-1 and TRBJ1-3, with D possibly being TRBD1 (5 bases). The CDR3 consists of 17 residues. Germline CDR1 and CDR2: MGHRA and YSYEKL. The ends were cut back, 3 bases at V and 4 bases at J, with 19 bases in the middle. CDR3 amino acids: CASSHQRGGGEGNTIYF. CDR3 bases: TGCGCCAGCAGCCATCAGAGGGGCGGAGGGGAAGGAAACACCATATATTTT.

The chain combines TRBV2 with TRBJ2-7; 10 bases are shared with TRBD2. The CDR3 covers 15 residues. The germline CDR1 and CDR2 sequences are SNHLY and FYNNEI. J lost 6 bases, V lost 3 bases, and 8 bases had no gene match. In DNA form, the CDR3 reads TGTGCCAGCAGTGAGGATGGTCTAGCGGGAGTCGAGCAGTACTTC. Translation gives CASSEDGLAGVEQYF.